This passage covers 31 T cell receptor beta chains from one sample sequenced in a study of T-cell reconstitution after alpha-beta-depleted transplantation in children. Using unique molecular identifiers, the investigators prepared the TCRbeta library. Using its own MiXCR run on the PCR reads, TCRdb lists one record per CDR3 protein. The sample comprises roughly 120,000 distinct CDR3 sequences, 20% to 25% of which are singletons, and roughly a tenth rests with the top ten. Material: PBMCs, mostly from graft donor cells, obtained 180 days after TCRalphabeta/CD19-depleted stem cell transplant. Every receptor here comes from a male patient aged 2-9 years who had a stem cell transplant for chronic granulomatous disease, so the T cells may come from the graft donor.

This clonotype was seen more than once but under ten times. This chain uses TRBV20-1 with TRBJ2-5, with 9 bases identical to TRBD2. In germline, CDR1 is DFQATT, CDR2 SNEGSKA (reference sequence). V dropped 3 bases and J dropped 4; count of bases not matched to a gene: 12. This CDR3 is 16 amino acids long. The CDR3 loop is CSASVVASGISETQYF. The CDR3 nucleotides are TGCAGTGCTAGTGTAGTAGCTAGCGGGATTTCAGAGACCCAGTACTTC.

The V call is TRBV7-6, the J call TRBJ2-6; 7 bases map to TRBD1. The CDR3 consists of 15 residues. Trimming at V came to 5 bases and at J to 2 bases, leaving 3 bases not matched to a gene. Germline CDR1 SGHVS, CDR2 FNYEAQ. Here the CDR3 DNA reads TGTGCCAGCAGCCCAGGGGGAGCTGGGGCCAACGTCCTGACTTTC. Amino acids: CASSPGGAGANVLTF.

This clonotype has ten or more counts. The rearrangement uses TRBV29-1 and TRBJ2-7; no firm D call. CDR1 SQVTM and CDR2 ANQGSEA come from the germline V gene. Trimming removed 2 bases at V and 1 base at J, with 12 bases between. The length of the CDR3 is 14 residues. CDR3 sequence reads: CSVESRGPSYEQYF. CDR3 in DNA: TGCAGCGTTGAATCCCGCGGACCATCCTACGAGCAGTACTTC.

This clonotype was recorded a few times. CDR3 protein: CASSPKHATSGDQYF. The CDR3 nucleotides read TGTGCCAGCAGCCCAAAGCACGCTACTAGTGGTGACCAGTACTTC. The J gene is TRBJ2-5, the V gene TRBV7-8; D possibly corresponds to TRBD2 (5 bases). Trimming took 5 bases from V and 10 from J, leaving 23 bases between them. The V gene's germline CDR1 is SGHVS and CDR2 FQNEAQ. The CDR3 sequence is 15 residues long. Together with reference TRBV7-8 and TRBJ2-5, the CDR3 gives the full variable domain: GAGVSQSPRYKVAKRGQDVALRCDPISGHVSLFWYQQALGQGPEFLTYFQNEAQLDKSGLPSDRFFAERPEGSVSTLKIQRTQQEDSAVYLCASSPKHATSGDQYFGPGTRLLVL.

This clonotype turned up a few times. The chain couples TRBV12-3 or TRBV12-4 to TRBJ2-1; D perhaps matches TRBD1 (6 bases). The V end lost 5 bases, the J end lost 10 bases, and 15 bases lay between the germline ends. The CDR3 runs to 13 residues. The CDR3: CASSLRIQGEQFF. For the CDR3, the DNA is TGTGCCAGCAGTCTTCGTATACAGGGAGAGCAGTTCTTC.

This clonotype was seen only a few times. The chain combines TRBV15 with TRBJ2-7; 8 positions match TRBD1. V shed 5 bases and J 1 base; nucleotides not matched to a gene: 1. This CDR3 is 13 amino acids long. The germline gives CDR1 LNHNV, CDR2 YYDKDF (reference sequence). CDR3 in DNA: TGTGCCACCAGCTGGGACAGGTCCTACGAGCAGTACTTC. Encoded protein: CATSWDRSYEQYF.

For this clonotype: At one boundary the junction diverges from the germline segment, which might be a read error. The chain recombines TRBV29-1 with TRBJ2-5, with D tentatively TRBD1 or TRBD2 (5 bases each). Germline V gene sequence: CDR1 SQVTM, CDR2 ANQGSEA. The CDR3 totals 11 residues. The CDR3 coding sequence is TGCAGCGTTGAAGGGGGGTTGGCCCACTACTTC. Translated: CSVEGGLAHYF.

The chain recombines TRBV20-1 with TRBJ2-5; 7 nucleotides match TRBD1. CDR1 is DFQATT and CDR2 is SNEGSKA in the germline V gene (reference sequence). The CDR3 loop spans 14 amino acids. V shed 6 bases and J 5 bases; nucleotides not matched to a gene: 12. CDR3 amino acids: CSASNRGLRETQYF. The CDR3 nucleotides are TGCAGTGCCAGCAACAGGGGTCTGCGGGAGACCCAGTACTTC.

The chain employs TRBV18 and TRBJ2-2, with D possibly matching TRBD1 (6 bases). This CDR3 region has 16 residues. Germline loops: CDR1 KGHSH, CDR2 LQKENI. V shed 3 bases and J shed 0 bases, with 11 bases lying between them. The CDR3 bases are TGTGCCAGCTCACCCACGGGACAAGCGAACACCGGGGAGCTGTTTTTT. This gives the protein CASSPTGQANTGELFF.

This clonotype was detected ten times or more. The chain carries TRBV7-9 and TRBJ2-4; D is ambiguous. CDR1 is SEHNR, CDR2 FQNEAQ, per germline (reference sequence). V lost 2 bases, J lost 7 bases, and 9 bases lay in between. This CDR3 is built from 13 residues. CDR3 in amino acids: CASSLSGRNIQYF. CDR3 nucleotide sequence: TGTGCCAGCAGCTTATCCGGCAGGAACATTCAGTACTTC.

The V and J genes are TRBV12-3 or TRBV12-4 and TRBJ2-3; 9 positions match TRBD1. The CDR3 spans 16 residues. The V segment lost 5 bases and the J segment 1 base; nucleotides outside the gene matches: 7. Here the CDR3 reads CASSPGTGRGTDTQYF. The DNA of the CDR3 is TGTGCCAGCAGTCCCGGGACAGGGCGGGGCACAGATACGCAGTATTTT.

This clonotype was counted many times. J is TRBJ2-5 and V is TRBV4-1; D gene unclear. Germline loops: CDR1 MGHRA, CDR2 YSYEKL. The V gene lost 1 base and the J gene lost 4 bases, with 16 bases spanning the gap. The CDR3 loop spans 16 amino acids. DNA of the CDR3: TGCGCCAGCAGCCAAGTTCCTTGGTTGGCCGCAGAGACCCAGTACTTC. Translation gives CASSQVPWLAAETQYF.

This clonotype came up once. This chain links TRBV20-1 with TRBJ1-5; D possibly corresponds to TRBD1 (5 bases). V lost 2 bases to trimming and J lost 7 bases, with 12 bases between them. The CDR3 spans 13 residues. Per the germline V gene, CDR1 is DFQATT and CDR2 is SNEGSKA (reference sequence). The CDR3 coding sequence is TGCAGTGCTAGAATCAGGGAACGGCAGCCCCAGCATTTT. Amino acids: CSARIRERQPQHF.

This clonotype was seen at least ten times. The chain combines TRBV5-1 with TRBJ1-5; the D is unclear. In germline, CDR1 is SGHRS, CDR2 YFSETQ. V gave up 0 bases and J gave up 7 bases, with 8 bases separating them. The CDR3 length is 13 residues. The CDR3: CASSLDASQPQHF. The CDR3 nucleotides are TGCGCCAGCAGCTTGGATGCAAGCCAGCCCCAGCATTTT.

This clonotype was detected ten times or more. The genes are TRBV20-1 and TRBJ2-5, with 8 bases that match TRBD2. Trimming cost V 4 bases and J 2 bases; bases outside gene matches: 18. CDR1 and CDR2 from the germline V gene are DFQATT and SNEGSKA (reference sequence). The CDR3 is made up of 18 amino acids. This CDR3 reads CSAISSPVLAGPQETQYF. The CDR3 DNA sequence: TGCAGTGCTATCTCCTCCCCTGTTCTAGCGGGCCCTCAAGAGACCCAGTACTTC.

J is TRBJ2-1 and V is TRBV5-1; 14 nucleotides align to TRBD2. Germline loops: CDR1 SGHRS, CDR2 YFSETQ. The CDR3 is 17 residues long. V dropped 0 bases and J dropped 6; count of bases not matched to a gene: 5. This CDR3 reads CASSLDLGLAGGNEQFF. The CDR3 nucleotides are TGCGCCAGCAGCTTGGACCTAGGACTAGCGGGAGGCAATGAGCAGTTCTTC.

This clonotype came up many times. This CDR3 reads CSVTRTFTYNEQFF. The CDR3 DNA follows: TGCAGTGTGACGCGGACATTTACCTACAATGAGCAGTTCTTC. The rearrangement links TRBV20-1 to TRBJ2-1; D may be TRBD1 (5 bases). This CDR3 spans 14 amino acids. V shed 7 bases and J shed 2 bases, with 15 bases lying between them. Germline CDR1 DFQATT, CDR2 SNEGSKA (reference sequence).

This clonotype has a count of ten or more. The V and J genes are TRBV20-1 and TRBJ2-3, with TRBD1 matching 7 bases. After removal of 5 bases from V and 6 bases from J, the junction contained 8 bases not matched to a gene. The CDR3 runs to 13 residues. CDR1 and CDR2 from the germline V gene are DFQATT and SNEGSKA (reference sequence). The CDR3 DNA follows: TGCAGTGCTCGAATGGACAGGAGGGATACGCAGTATTTT. Its protein is CSARMDRRDTQYF.

This clonotype was seen a handful of times. This chain links TRBV7-6 with TRBJ2-5; weak D call: TRBD1 (6 bases). Germline CDR1 SGHVS, CDR2 FNYEAQ. CDR3 length: 14 amino acids. Deletions cut 5 bases from V and 3 bases from J, with 13 bases between. CDR3 DNA sequence: TGTGCCAGCAGCCAACGGACAGCTAAAGAGACCCAGTACTTC. It translates to CASSQRTAKETQYF.

In this sample, this clonotype turned up many times. The CDR3 sequence: CSATLAGGPNEQFF. The CDR3 DNA follows: TGCAGTGCTACCCTAGCGGGAGGACCCAATGAGCAGTTCTTC. The V call is TRBV20-1, the J call TRBJ2-1, with 11 bases fitting TRBD2. With 4 bases clipped from V and 6 bases from J, the junction kept 5 bases outside the gene matches. Germline assignment: CDR1 DFQATT and CDR2 SNEGSKA (reference sequence). The CDR3 contains 14 residues.

This clonotype showed up many times. The V and J genes are TRBV20-1 and TRBJ2-3, with D unresolved. This CDR3 has 15 amino acids. V was shortened by 0 bases and J by 1 base, with 11 bases between the two germline ends. Germline V gene data show CDR1 as DFQATT and CDR2 as SNEGSKA (reference sequence). CDR3 nucleotide sequence: TGCAGTGCTAGAGATTTTCGATCTGGCACAGATACGCAGTATTTT. Protein sequence: CSARDFRSGTDTQYF.

The J gene is TRBJ2-7, the V gene TRBV5-6; TRBD2 is a possible D gene (7 bases). The CDR3 contains 14 residues. Germline V CDR1 and CDR2: SGHDT, YYEEEE. Trimming left V 2 bases short and J 6 bases short, with 15 bases between. In DNA form, the CDR3 reads TGTGCCAGCAGCTTTCGGGGGGCGGTACGCGAGCAGTACTTC. This codes for CASSFRGAVREQYF.

V and J are TRBV20-1 and TRBJ2-1; D ambiguous. Germline lookup yields CDR1 DFQATT and CDR2 SNEGSKA (reference sequence). Deletions cut 0 bases from V and 7 bases from J, with 7 bases between. There are 12 residues in the CDR3. The CDR3 DNA reads as TGCAGTGCTAGAGATTTGGGTAATGAGCAGTTCTTC. Translation: CSARDLGNEQFF.

The chain carries TRBV5-1 and TRBJ2-5; D gene unclear. Trimming shortened V by 4 bases and J by 7 bases, and 17 bases separated the two germline ends. The CDR3 covers 14 residues. Germline lookup yields CDR1 SGHRS and CDR2 YFSETQ. For the CDR3, the DNA is TGCGCCAGCAGCCCCCGGGCCCAGGATCGGACCCAGTACTTC. It is translated as CASSPRAQDRTQYF.

The chain employs TRBV6-1 and TRBJ2-5, with 8 bases matching TRBD2. The CDR3 loop spans 15 amino acids. Looked up from germline, CDR1 is MNHNS and CDR2 is SASEGT. The trim removed 4 bases at V and 5 bases at J, leaving 9 bases unmatched. For the CDR3, the DNA is TGTGCCAGCAGTGTCGCGGGAGGAGGTCAGGAGACCCAGTACTTC. Encoded protein: CASSVAGGGQETQYF.

The chain has TRBV5-1 and TRBJ2-5, with D hard to call. The CDR3 has 17 residues. The V and J ends lost 3 bases and 1 base respectively, with 19 bases between them. Per germline, CDR1 SGHRS and CDR2 YFSETQ. CDR3 DNA sequence: TGCGCCAGCAGCTCGGGTCCAGGCATCGGGCTCCAAGAGACCCAGTACTTC. This encodes CASSSGPGIGLQETQYF.

This clonotype turned up a few times. The J gene is TRBJ2-2, the V gene TRBV6-1, with unresolved D. Germline V gene data show CDR1 as MNHNS and CDR2 as SASEGT. V was clipped by 6 bases and J by 7 bases, with 12 bases between them. CDR3 length: 13 residues. As DNA, the CDR3 is TGTGCCAGCAGCCCAGCTAGGGACGGGGAGCTGTTTTTT. It specifies CASSPARDGELFF.

The chain is built from TRBV5-1 and TRBJ1-3; D remains ambiguous. The CDR3 is made up of 15 amino acids. The germline CDR1 and CDR2 sequences are SGHRS and YFSETQ. The V end was cut by 4 bases, the J end by 2 bases, with 13 bases between. CDR3 DNA: TGCGCCAGCAGCCTGATCAAAGAAACTGGAAACACCATATATTTT. Protein: CASSLIKETGNTIYF. The full variable domain, in which reference TRBV5-1 and TRBJ1-3 provide the parts outside the CDR3, is KAGVTQTPRYLIKTRGQQVTLSCSPISGHRSVSWYQQTPGQGLQFLFEYFSETQRNKGNFPGRFSGRQFSNSRSEMNVSTLELGDSALYLCASSLIKETGNTIYFGEGSWLTVV.

This clonotype came up many times. This chain joins TRBV19 and TRBJ1-1, with a tentative D call TRBD1 (5 bases). The V end lost 3 bases, the J end lost 5 bases, and 19 bases lay between the germline ends. Germline V lookup: CDR1 LNHDA, CDR2 SQIVND (reference sequence). CDR3 length: 16 amino acids. The CDR3 DNA reads as TGTGCCAGTAGTATCCGGCTAGTGAAGGGGCAAACTGAAGCTTTCTTT. Translated, it gives CASSIRLVKGQTEAFF.

This clonotype occurred many times. The chain carries TRBV11-2 and TRBJ1-6; TRBD1 matches at 7 bases. CDR3 length: 18 amino acids. V gave up 3 bases and J gave up 5 bases; unmatched junction bases: 13. Germline-derived CDR1 and CDR2 are SGHAT and FQNNGV. The CDR3 protein is CASSLIPLGQADNSPLHF. CDR3 DNA: TGTGCCAGCAGCTTGATCCCCCTCGGACAGGCAGATAATTCACCCCTCCACTTT.

This clonotype was seen at least ten times. V is TRBV19 and J is TRBJ2-7; TRBD2 matches at 10 bases. The CDR3 consists of 16 residues. With 5 bases clipped from V and 7 bases from J, the junction kept 14 bases outside the gene matches. CDR1 is LNHDA, CDR2 SQIVND, per germline (reference sequence). The CDR3 DNA reads TGTGCCAGTAGTCCCCGCGCCGGGACTAGCGTTCGGGAGCAGTACTTC. It codes for CASSPRAGTSVREQYF. The entire variable domain, with the rest obtained from reference TRBV19 and TRBJ2-7, is as follows: DGGITQSPKYLFRKEGQNVTLSCEQNLNHDAMYWYRQDPGQGLRLIYYSQIVNDFQKGDIAEGYSVSREKKESFPLTVTSAQKNPTAFYLCASSPRAGTSVREQYFGPGTRLTVT.